The rows below give T cell receptor beta chains drawn from one sample of a study of blood T cell repertoires in COVID-19. Method: immunoSEQ multiplex PCR; TCRdb's copy keeps in-frame clones and lacks some. This table holds around 68,000 clones, 87% found once. The sample was peripheral blood. The receptors originated from a woman aged 45-65 years with acute or convalescent COVID-19. Each CDR3 is given with its conserved first and last residue. Each record gives: V gene, clone size, J gene, D gene, CDR3 protein, CDR3 DNA. D genes are given only for firm matches. Only some rows state a clone size, as once, few, many or a class for expanded clones.

V gene: TRBV6-5; clone size: once; J gene: TRBJ2-1; D gene: TRBD1; CDR3 protein: CASSSSGTGARNEQFF; CDR3 DNA: TGTGCCAGCAGTTCATCCGGGACAGGGGCGCGCAATGAGCAGTTCTTC
V gene: TRBV5-6; clone size: once; J gene: TRBJ2-2; D gene: .; CDR3 protein: CASSTNLRTGELFF; CDR3 DNA: TGTGCCAGCAGCACTAATCTGCGGACCGGGGAGCTGTTTTTT
V gene: TRBV6-6; clone size: few; J gene: TRBJ2-3; D gene: .; CDR3 protein: CASSLKQGGGTQYF; CDR3 DNA: TGTGCCAGCAGCCTTAAACAGGGCGGGGGTACGCAGTATTTT
V gene: TRBV2; clone size: .; J gene: TRBJ2-7; D gene: TRBD1; CDR3 protein: CASSGQGQGEQYF; CDR3 DNA: TGTGCCAGCAGTGGACAGGGACAGGGAGAGCAGTACTTC
V gene: TRBV7-2; clone size: .; J gene: TRBJ2-3; D gene: .; CDR3 protein: CASSLGGGGDTQYF; CDR3 DNA: TGTGCCAGCAGCTTAGGTGGAGGCGGGGATACGCAGTATTTT
V gene: TRBV6-5; clone size: .; J gene: TRBJ1-4; D gene: TRBD1; CDR3 protein: CASIIGQGRSEKLFF; CDR3 DNA: TGTGCCAGCATTATCGGACAGGGAAGGAGTGAAAAACTGTTTTTT
V gene: TRBV12-5; clone size: .; J gene: TRBJ1-5; D gene: TRBD1; CDR3 protein: CASGLVRDSISNQPQHF; CDR3 DNA: TGTGCTAGTGGTTTGGTCCGGGACAGTATAAGCAATCAGCCCCAGCATTTT
V gene: TRBV14; clone size: .; J gene: TRBJ2-1; D gene: .; CDR3 protein: CASSHLETGTYNEQFF; CDR3 DNA: TGTGCCAGCAGCCACTTGGAGACAGGGACTTACAATGAGCAGTTCTTC
V gene: TRBV28; clone size: .; J gene: TRBJ1-2; D gene: .; CDR3 protein: CASSPNPPTVYGYTF; CDR3 DNA: TGTGCCAGCAGTCCAAACCCACCGACAGTCTATGGCTACACCTTC
V gene: TRBV12-3/TRBV12-4; clone size: .; J gene: TRBJ1-2; D gene: .; CDR3 protein: CASTRQTYYGYTF; CDR3 DNA: TGTGCCAGCACCCGACAGACGTATTATGGCTACACCTTC
V gene: TRBV7-2; clone size: .; J gene: TRBJ2-2; D gene: TRBD1; CDR3 protein: CASSLDGTGVTGELFF; CDR3 DNA: TGTGCCAGCAGCTTAGACGGGACAGGGGTAACCGGGGAGCTGTTTTTT
V gene: TRBV29-1; clone size: .; J gene: TRBJ1-5; D gene: .; CDR3 protein: CSVGGGGANQPQHF; CDR3 DNA: TGCAGCGTTGGGGGAGGAGGGGCGAATCAGCCCCAGCATTTT
V gene: TRBV18; clone size: .; J gene: TRBJ2-5; D gene: .; CDR3 protein: CASSPFPGEVADQETQYF; CDR3 DNA: TGTGCCAGCTCACCCTTCCCGGGGGAGGTAGCGGACCAAGAGACCCAGTACTTC
V gene: TRBV6-5; clone size: .; J gene: TRBJ2-7; D gene: .; CDR3 protein: CASSRGGRPYEQYF; CDR3 DNA: TGTGCCAGCAGTAGGGGGGGCCGACCCTACGAGCAGTACTTC
V gene: TRBV11-2; clone size: once; J gene: TRBJ1-1; D gene: .; CDR3 protein: CASRRGGGEAFF; CDR3 DNA: TGTGCCAGCAGGAGGGGGGGCGGGGAAGCTTTCTTT